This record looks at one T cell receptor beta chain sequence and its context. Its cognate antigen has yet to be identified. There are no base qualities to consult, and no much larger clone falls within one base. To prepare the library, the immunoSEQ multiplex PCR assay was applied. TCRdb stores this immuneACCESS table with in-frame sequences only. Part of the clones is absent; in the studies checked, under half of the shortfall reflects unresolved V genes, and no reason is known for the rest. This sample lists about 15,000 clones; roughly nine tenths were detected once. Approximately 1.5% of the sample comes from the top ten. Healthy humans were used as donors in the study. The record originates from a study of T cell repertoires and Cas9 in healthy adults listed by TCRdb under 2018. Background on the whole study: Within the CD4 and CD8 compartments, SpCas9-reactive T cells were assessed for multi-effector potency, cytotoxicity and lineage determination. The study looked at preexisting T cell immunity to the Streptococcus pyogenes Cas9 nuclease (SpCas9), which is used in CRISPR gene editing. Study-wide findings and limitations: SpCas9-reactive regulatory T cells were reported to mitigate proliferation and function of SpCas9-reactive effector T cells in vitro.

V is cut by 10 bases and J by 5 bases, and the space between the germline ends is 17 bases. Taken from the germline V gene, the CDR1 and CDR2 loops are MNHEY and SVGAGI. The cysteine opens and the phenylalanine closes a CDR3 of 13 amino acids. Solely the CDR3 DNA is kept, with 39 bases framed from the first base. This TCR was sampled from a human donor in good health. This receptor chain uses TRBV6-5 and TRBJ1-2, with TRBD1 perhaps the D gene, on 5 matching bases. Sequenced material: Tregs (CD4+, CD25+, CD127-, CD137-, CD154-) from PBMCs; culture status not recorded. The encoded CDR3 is CAIHSTGRYGYTF. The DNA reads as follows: TGTGCCATTCATTCGACGGGACGGTATGGCTACACCTTC.